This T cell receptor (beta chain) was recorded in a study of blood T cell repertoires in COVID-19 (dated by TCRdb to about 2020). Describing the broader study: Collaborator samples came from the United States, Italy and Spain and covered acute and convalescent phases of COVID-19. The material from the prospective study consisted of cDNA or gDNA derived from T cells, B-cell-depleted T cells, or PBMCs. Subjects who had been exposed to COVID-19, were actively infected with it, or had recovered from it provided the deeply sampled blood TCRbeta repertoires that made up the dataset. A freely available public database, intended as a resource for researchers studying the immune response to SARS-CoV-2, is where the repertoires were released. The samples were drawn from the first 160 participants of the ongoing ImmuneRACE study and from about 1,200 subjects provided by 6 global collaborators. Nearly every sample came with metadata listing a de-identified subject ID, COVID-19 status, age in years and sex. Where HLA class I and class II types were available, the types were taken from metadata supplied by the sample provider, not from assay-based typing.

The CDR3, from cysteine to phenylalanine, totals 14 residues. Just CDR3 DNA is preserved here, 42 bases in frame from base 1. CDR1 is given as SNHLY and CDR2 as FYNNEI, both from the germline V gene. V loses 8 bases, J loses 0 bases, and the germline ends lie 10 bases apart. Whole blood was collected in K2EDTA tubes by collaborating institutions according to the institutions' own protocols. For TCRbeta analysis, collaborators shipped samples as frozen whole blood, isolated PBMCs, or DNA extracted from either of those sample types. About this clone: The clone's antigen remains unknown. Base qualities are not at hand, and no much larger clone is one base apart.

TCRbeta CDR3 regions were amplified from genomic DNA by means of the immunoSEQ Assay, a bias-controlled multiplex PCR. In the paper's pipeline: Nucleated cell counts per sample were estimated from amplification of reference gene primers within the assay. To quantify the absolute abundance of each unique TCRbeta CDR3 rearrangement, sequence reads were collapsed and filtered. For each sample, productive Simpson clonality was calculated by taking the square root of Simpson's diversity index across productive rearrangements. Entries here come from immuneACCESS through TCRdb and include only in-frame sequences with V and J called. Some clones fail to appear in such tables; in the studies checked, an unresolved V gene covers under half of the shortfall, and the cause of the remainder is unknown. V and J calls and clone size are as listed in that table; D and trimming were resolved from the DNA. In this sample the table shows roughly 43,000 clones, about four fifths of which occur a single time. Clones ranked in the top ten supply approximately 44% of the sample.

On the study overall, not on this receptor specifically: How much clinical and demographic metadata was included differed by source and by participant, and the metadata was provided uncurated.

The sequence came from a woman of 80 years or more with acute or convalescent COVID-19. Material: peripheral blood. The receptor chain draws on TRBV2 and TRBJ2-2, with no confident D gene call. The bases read TGTGCCAGCGCAGGCAGGACGAACACCGGGGAGCTGTTTTTT. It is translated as CASAGRTNTGELFF.